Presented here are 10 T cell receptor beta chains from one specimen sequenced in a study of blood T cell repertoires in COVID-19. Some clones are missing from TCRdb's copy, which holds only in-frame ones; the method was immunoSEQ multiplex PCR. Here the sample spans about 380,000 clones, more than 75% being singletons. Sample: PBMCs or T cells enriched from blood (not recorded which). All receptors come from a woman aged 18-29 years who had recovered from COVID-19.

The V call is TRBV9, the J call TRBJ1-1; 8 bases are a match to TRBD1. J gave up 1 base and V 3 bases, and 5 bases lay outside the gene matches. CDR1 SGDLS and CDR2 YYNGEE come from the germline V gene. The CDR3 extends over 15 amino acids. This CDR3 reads CASSGDRGRNTEAFF. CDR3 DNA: TGTGCCAGCAGCGGAGACAGGGGAAGGAACACTGAAGCTTTCTTT.

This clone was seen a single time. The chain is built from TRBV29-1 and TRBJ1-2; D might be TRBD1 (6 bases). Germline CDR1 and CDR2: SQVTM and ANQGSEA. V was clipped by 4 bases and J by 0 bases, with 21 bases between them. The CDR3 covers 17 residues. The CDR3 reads CSVGGEGGPTPNYGYTF. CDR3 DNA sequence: TGCAGCGTTGGGGGAGAGGGGGGGCCAACCCCTAACTATGGCTACACCTTC.

CDR3 in amino acids: CASSRDSVDEQFF. The CDR3 DNA sequence: TGTGCCAGCTCACGAGACAGCGTCGATGAGCAGTTCTTC. The V and J genes are TRBV18 and TRBJ2-1, with D possibly TRBD1 on 5 matching bases. Germline CDR1 KGHSH, CDR2 LQKENI. The CDR3 has 13 residues. Trimming shortened V by 4 bases and J by 8 bases, and 12 bases separated the two germline ends.

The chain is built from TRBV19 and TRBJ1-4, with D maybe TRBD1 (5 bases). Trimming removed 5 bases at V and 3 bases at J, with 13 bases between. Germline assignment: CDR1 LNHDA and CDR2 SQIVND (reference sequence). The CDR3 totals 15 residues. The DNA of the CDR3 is TGTGCCAGTAGTTTTTACAGGAATTCTAATGAAAAACTGTTTTTT. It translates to CASSFYRNSNEKLFF.

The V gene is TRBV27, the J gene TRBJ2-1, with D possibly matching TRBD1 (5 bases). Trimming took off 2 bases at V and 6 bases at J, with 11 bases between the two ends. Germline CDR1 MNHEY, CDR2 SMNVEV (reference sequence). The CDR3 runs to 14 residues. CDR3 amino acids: CASSLAGLFNEQFF. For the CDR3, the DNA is TGTGCCAGCAGTTTAGCAGGGCTGTTCAATGAGCAGTTCTTC.

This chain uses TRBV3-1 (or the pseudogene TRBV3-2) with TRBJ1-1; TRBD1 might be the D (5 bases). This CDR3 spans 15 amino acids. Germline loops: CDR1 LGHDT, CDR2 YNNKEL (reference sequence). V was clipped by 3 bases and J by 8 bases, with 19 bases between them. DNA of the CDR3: TGTGCCAGCAGCCATCAATACTACCACGGGGGGGAAGCTTTCTTT. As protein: CASSHQYYHGGEAFF.

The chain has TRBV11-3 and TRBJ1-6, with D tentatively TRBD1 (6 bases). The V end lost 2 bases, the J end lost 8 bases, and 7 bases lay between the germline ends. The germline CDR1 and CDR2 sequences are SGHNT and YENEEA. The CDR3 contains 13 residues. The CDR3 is CASSLQGHSPLHF. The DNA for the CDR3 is TGTGCCAGCAGCTTACAGGGGCATTCACCCCTCCACTTT. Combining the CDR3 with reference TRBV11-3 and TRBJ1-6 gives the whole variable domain EAGVVQSPRYKIIEKKQPVAFWCNPISGHNTLYWYLQNLGQGPELLIRYENEEAVDDSQLPKDRFSAERLKGVDSTLKIQPAELGDSAVYLCASSLQGHSPLHFGNGTRLTVT.

In DNA, the CDR3 is TGCGCCAGCAGTCCGGACAGGGCATATGAAAAACTGTTTTTT. It encodes CASSPDRAYEKLFF. V and J are TRBV10-2 and TRBJ1-4; the match to TRBD1 covers 8 bases. Germline lookup yields CDR1 WSHSY and CDR2 SAAADI. With 5 bases clipped from V and 6 bases from J, the junction kept 5 bases outside the gene matches. The CDR3 totals 14 residues.

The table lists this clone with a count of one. The CDR3 DNA reads TGTGCCAGCAGTTCGGCAGGGAACACTGAAGCTTTCTTT. It is translated as CASSSAGNTEAFF. The genes are TRBV6-2 or TRBV6-3 and TRBJ1-1; no firm D call. CDR1 is MNHEY, CDR2 SVGEGT, per germline. The V end lost 4 bases, the J end lost 1 base, and 7 bases lay between the germline ends. This CDR3 spans 13 amino acids.

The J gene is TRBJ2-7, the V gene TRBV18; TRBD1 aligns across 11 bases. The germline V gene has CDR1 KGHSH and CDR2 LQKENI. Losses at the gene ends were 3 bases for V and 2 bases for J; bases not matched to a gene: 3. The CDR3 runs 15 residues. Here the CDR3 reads CASSPSGQGAYEQYF. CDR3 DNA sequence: TGTGCCAGCTCACCCTCGGGACAGGGGGCCTACGAGCAGTACTTC. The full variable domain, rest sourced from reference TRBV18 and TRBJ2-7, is NAGVMQNPRHLVRRRGQEARLRCSPMKGHSHVYWYRQLPEEGLKFMVYLQKENIIDESGMPKERFSAEFPKEGPSILRIQQVVRGDSAAYFCASSPSGQGAYEQYFGPGTRLTVT.